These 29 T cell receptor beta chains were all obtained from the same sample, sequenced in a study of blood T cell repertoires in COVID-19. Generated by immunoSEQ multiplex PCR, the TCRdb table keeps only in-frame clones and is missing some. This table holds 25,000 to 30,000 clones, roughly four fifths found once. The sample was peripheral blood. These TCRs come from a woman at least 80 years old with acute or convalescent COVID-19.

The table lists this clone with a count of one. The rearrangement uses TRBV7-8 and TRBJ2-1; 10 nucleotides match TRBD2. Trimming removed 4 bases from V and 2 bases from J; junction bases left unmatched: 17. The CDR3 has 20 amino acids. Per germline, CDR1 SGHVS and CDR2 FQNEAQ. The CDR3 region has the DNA TGTGCCAGCAGCTCCTCCTTCAAAATTAGCGGGAGGAGTACCTACAATGAGCAGTTCTTC. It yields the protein CASSSSFKISGRSTYNEQFF.

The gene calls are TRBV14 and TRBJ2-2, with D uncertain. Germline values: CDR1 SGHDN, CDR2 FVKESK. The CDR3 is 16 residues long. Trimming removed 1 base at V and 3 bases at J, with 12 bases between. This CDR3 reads CASSQASNTYTGELFF. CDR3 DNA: TGTGCCAGCAGCCAAGCCTCGAACACATACACCGGGGAGCTGTTTTTT.

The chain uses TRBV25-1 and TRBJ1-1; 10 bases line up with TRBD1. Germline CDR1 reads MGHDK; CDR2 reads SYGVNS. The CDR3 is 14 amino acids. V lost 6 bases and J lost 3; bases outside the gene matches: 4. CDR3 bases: TGTGCCAGCAGCGGACAGGGGGGTTACACTGAAGCTTTCTTT. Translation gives CASSGQGGYTEAFF.

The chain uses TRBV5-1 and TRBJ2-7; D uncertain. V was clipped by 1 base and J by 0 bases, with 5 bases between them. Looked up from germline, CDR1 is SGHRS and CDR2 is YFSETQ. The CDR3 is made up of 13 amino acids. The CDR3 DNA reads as TGCGCCAGCAGCTTGAGCAACTCCTACGAGCAGTACTTC. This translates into CASSLSNSYEQYF.

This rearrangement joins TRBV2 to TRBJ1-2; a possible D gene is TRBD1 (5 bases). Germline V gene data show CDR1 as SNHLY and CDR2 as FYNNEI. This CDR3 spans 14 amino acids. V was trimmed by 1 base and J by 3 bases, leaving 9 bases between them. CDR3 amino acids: CASSEVGGDYGYTF. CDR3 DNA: TGTGCCAGCAGTGAAGTGGGAGGGGACTATGGCTACACCTTC.

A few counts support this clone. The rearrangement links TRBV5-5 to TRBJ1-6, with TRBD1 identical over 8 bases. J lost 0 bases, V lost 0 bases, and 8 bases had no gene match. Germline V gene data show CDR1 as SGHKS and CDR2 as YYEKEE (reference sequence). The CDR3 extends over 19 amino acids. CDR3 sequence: CASSLGTGPLSSYNSPLHF. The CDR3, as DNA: TGTGCCAGCAGCTTGGGGACAGGGCCCCTGAGCTCCTATAATTCACCCCTCCACTTT.

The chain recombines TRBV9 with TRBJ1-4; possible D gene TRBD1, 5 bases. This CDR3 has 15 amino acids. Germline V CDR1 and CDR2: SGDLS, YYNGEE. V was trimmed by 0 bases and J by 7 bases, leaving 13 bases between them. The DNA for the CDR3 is TGTGCCAGCAGCGTAGCCTCGGACATCCGTGAAAAACTGTTTTTT. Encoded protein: CASSVASDIREKLFF.

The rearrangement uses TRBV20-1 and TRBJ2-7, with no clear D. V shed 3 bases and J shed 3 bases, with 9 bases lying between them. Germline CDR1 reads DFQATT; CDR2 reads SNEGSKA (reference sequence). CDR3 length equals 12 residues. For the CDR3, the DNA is TGCAGTGCTAGTGGGCAGAACTACGAGCAGTACTTC. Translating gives CSASGQNYEQYF.

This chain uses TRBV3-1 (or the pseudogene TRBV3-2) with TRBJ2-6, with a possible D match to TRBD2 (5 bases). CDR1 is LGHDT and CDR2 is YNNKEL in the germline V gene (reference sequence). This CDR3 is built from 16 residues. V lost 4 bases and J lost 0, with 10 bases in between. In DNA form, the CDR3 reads TGTGCCAGCAGCCTACGAGGGCTCTCTGGGGCCAACGTCCTGACTTTC. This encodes CASSLRGLSGANVLTF.

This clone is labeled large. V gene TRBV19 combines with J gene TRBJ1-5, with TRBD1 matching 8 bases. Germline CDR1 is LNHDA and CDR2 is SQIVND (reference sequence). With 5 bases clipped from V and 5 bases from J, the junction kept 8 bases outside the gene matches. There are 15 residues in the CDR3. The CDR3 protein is CASSEDRAEDQPQHF. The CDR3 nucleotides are TGTGCCAGTAGTGAGGACAGGGCCGAGGATCAGCCCCAGCATTTT.

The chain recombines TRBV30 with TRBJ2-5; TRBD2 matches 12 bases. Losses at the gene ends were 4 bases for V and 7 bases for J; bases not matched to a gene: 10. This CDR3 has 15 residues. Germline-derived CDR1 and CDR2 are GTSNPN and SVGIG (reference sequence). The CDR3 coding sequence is TGTGCCTGGAAAAATCTAGCGGGAGGGCGAGTGACCCAGTACTTC. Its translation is CAWKNLAGGRVTQYF.

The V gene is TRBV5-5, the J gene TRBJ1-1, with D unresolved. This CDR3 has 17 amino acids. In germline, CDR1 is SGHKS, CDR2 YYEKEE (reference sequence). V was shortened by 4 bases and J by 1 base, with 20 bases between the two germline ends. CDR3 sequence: CASSPISGPQPNTEAFF. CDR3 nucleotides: TGTGCCAGCAGCCCCATTAGCGGGCCACAACCGAACACTGAAGCTTTCTTT.

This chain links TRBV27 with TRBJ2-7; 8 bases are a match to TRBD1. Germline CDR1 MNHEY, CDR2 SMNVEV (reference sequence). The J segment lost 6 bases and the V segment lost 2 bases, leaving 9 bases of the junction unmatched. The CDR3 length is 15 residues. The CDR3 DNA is TGTGCCAGCAGTTTAGTGGACAGGGCTACGGGCGAGCAGTACTTC. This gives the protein CASSLVDRATGEQYF.

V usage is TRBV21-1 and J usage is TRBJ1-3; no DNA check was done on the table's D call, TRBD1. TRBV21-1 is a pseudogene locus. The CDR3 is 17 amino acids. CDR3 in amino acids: CASSKVSWTGAGNTIYF. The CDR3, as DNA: TGTGCCAGCAGCAAAGTGAGTTGGACAGGGGCAGGAAACACCATATATTTT.

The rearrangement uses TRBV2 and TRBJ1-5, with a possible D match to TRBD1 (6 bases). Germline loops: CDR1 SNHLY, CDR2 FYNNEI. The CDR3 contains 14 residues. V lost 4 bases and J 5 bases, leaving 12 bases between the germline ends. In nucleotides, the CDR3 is TGTGCCAGCAGTGGGAGTACAGGGTATCAGCCCCAGCATTTT. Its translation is CASSGSTGYQPQHF.

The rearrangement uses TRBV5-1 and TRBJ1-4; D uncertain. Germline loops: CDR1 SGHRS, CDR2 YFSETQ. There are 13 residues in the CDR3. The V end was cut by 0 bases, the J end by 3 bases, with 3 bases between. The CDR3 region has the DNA TGCGCCAGCAGCTTGGTAGCTAATGAAAAACTGTTTTTT. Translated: CASSLVANEKLFF.

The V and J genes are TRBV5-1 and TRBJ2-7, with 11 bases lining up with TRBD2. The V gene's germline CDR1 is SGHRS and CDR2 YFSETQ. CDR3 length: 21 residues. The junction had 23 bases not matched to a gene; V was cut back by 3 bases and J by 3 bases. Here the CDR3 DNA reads TGCGCCAGCAGCTCGAAGACCCGACAGGACAACCTAGCGGGAGGCTACTACGAGCAGTACTTC. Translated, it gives CASSSKTRQDNLAGGYYEQYF.

Here the CDR3 reads CASSSRGLADFYNEQFF. As DNA, the CDR3 is TGTGCCAGCAGCTCCAGGGGCCTAGCGGATTTCTACAATGAGCAGTTCTTC. The chain joins TRBV13 to TRBJ2-1, with D possibly matching TRBD2 (7 bases). Germline V CDR1 and CDR2: PRHDT, FYEKMQ (reference sequence). The CDR3 has 17 amino acids. V was shortened by 4 bases and J by 3 bases, with 19 bases between the two germline ends. Drawing the rest from reference TRBV13 and TRBJ2-1, the complete variable domain is AAGVIQSPRHLIKEKRETATLKCYPIPRHDTVYWYQQGPGQDPQFLISFYEKMQSDKGSIPDRFSAQQFSDYHSELNMSSLELGDSALYFCASSSRGLADFYNEQFFGPGTRLTVL.

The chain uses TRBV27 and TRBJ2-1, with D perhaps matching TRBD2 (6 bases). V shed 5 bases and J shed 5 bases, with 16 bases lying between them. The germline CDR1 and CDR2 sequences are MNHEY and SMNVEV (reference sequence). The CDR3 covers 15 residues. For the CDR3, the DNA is TGTGCCAGCAGTATCGAACTAGCAGCTAACAATGAGCAGTTCTTC. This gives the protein CASSIELAANNEQFF.

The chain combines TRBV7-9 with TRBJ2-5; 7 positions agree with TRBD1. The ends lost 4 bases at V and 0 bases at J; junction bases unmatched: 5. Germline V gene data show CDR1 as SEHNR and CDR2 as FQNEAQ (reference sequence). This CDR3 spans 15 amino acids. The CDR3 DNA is TGTGCCAGCAGCTCGGGACAGAATTACCAAGAGACCCAGTACTTC. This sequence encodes CASSSGQNYQETQYF.

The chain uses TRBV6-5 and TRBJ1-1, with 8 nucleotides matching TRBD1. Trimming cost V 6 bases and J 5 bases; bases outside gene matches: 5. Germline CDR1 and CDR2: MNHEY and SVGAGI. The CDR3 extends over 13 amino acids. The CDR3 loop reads CASSLQGATEAFF. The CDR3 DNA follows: TGTGCCAGCAGCCTTCAGGGGGCAACTGAAGCTTTCTTT.

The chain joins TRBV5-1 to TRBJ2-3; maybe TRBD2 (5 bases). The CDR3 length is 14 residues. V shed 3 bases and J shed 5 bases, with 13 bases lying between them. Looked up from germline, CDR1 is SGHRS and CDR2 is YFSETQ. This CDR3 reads CASSSTGRIDTQYF. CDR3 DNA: TGCGCCAGCAGCTCGACGGGAAGAATAGATACGCAGTATTTT.

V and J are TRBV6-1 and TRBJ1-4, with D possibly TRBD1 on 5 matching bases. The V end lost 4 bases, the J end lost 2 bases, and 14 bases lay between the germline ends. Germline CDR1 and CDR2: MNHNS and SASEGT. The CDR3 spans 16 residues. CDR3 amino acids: CASSVQGSGTNEKLFF. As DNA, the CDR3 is TGTGCCAGCAGTGTTCAGGGAAGCGGGACTAATGAAAAACTGTTTTTT.

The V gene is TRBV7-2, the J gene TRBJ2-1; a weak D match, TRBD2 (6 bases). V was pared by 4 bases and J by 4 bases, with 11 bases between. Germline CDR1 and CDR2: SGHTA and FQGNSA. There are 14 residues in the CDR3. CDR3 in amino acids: CASSSSGTYNEQFF. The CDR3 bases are TGTGCCAGCAGCTCCTCCGGGACTTACAATGAGCAGTTCTTC.

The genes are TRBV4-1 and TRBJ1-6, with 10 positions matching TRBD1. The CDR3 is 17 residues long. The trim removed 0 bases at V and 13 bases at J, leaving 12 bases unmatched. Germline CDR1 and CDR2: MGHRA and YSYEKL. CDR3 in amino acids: CASSQDPGGQGNSPLHF. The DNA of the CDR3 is TGCGCCAGCAGCCAAGATCCAGGGGGACAGGGGAACTCGCCCCTCCACTTT.

In DNA form, the CDR3 reads TGCGCCAGCAGCCATTACAACAGCGGGAGCCGTTCCTACGAGCAGTACTTC. Encoded protein: CASSHYNSGSRSYEQYF. This chain joins TRBV4-1 and TRBJ2-7, with 8 bases lining up with TRBD2. The CDR3 has 17 amino acids. V lost 3 bases, J lost 1 base, and 11 bases stayed unmatched. Germline V lookup: CDR1 MGHRA, CDR2 YSYEKL.

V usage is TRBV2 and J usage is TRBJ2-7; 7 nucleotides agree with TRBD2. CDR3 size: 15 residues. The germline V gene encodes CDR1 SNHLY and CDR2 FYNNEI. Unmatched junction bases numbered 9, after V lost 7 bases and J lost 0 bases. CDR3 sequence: CASTLAAGFSYEQYF. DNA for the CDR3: TGTGCCAGCACCCTTGCAGCGGGGTTCTCCTACGAGCAGTACTTC.

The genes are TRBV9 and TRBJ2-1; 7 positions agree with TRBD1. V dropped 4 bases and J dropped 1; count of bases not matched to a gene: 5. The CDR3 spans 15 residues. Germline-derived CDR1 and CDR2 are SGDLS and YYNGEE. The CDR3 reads CASSPRDRSYNEQFF. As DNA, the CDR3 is TGTGCCAGCAGCCCCCGGGACAGATCCTACAATGAGCAGTTCTTC.

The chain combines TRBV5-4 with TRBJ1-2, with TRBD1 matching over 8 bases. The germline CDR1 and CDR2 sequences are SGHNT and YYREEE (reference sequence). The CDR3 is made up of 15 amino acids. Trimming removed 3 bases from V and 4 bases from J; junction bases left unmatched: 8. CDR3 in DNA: TGTGCCAGCAGCTCACGGACAGGGTCCGCCTATGGCTACACCTTC. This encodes CASSSRTGSAYGYTF.